The TCR beta chain under discussion was sequenced for a study of blood T cell repertoires in COVID-19 (dated by TCRdb to about 2020). Describing the broader study: The collaborator samples originated in the United States, Italy and Spain and spanned the acute and convalescent phases of COVID-19. The repertoires were released in a freely available public database meant as a resource for research on the immune response to SARS-CoV-2. The material from the prospective study consisted of cDNA or gDNA derived from T cells, B-cell-depleted T cells, or PBMCs. The samples were drawn from two sources: the first 160 participants of the ongoing ImmuneRACE study, and 1,200 or so subjects contributed by 6 global collaborators. A de-identified subject ID, COVID-19 status, age in years and sex were almost always included in the sample metadata. Where available, HLA class I and class II types were taken from metadata supplied by the sample provider and were not determined by assay-based typing. The dataset comprised deeply sampled blood TCRbeta repertoires from subjects exposed to, actively infected with, or recovered from COVID-19. Here is what the overall study found, with its caveats: The amount of clinical and demographic metadata varied by source and participant and was provided uncurated.

The immunoSEQ Assay, a bias-controlled multiplex PCR, was used to amplify TCRbeta CDR3 regions from genomic DNA. The authors' pipeline ran thus. Within the assay, amplification of reference gene primers was used to estimate how many nucleated cells each sample contained. To quantify the absolute abundance of each unique TCRbeta CDR3 rearrangement, sequence reads were collapsed and filtered. For each sample, productive Simpson clonality was calculated as the square root of Simpson's diversity index across productive rearrangements. TCRdb stores this immuneACCESS table with in-frame sequences only. Part of the clones is absent; in the studies checked, under half of the shortfall reflects unresolved V genes, and no reason is known for the rest. The V and J calls and clone size are taken from that table; D and trimming were inferred from the DNA. Within this sample are fewer than 300,000 clones, with approximately 89% of them counted one time only. The biggest ten clones account for about 2.2% of the sample.

As encoded in the germline V gene, CDR1 is SGHRS while CDR2 is YFSETQ. V and J lose 4 bases and 8 bases, and a span of 12 bases separates them. There are 12 amino acids in the CDR3, from cysteine to phenylalanine inclusive. Only CDR3 DNA is held: 36 bases, read in frame from base 1. To note about this clone: Its cognate antigen has yet to be identified. Base qualities are missing; no much larger clone stands one base away.

One collaborating source in Seattle enrolled patients during active infection and followed them longitudinally through the course of disease. Collaborating institutions collected whole blood in K2EDTA tubes following their own protocols. For TCRbeta analysis, collaborators shipped samples in one of three forms: frozen whole blood, isolated PBMCs, or DNA extracted from either of those sample types. Sequenced sample: peripheral blood. This chain is built from TRBV5-1 and TRBJ1-1; a weak D assignment points to TRBD1 (5 bases agree). This clonotype was obtained from a woman aged 30 to 39 with COVID-19, enrolled during active disease. CDR3 protein: CASSNPGGEAFF. The DNA sequence is given as TGCGCCAGCAGCAACCCCGGGGGGGAAGCTTTCTTT.